A single sample is the source of the 25 T cell receptor beta chains below, sequenced in a study of CD8+ T cells in alopecia areata. Sequencing used cDNA as its template, made by extracting RNA and reverse transcribing it. Data came from immunoSEQ multiplex PCR; TCRdb stores just in-frame clones and leaves some out. The sample yields fewer than 150,000 clones, 82% seen once. The treatment here: oral pan-JAK inhibitor, 5-10 mg twice daily. The sample here was CD8+ T cells sorted from blood, taken at week 4, from a patient treated with tofacitinib. The receptors derive from a human donor with alopecia areata.

The chain recombines TRBV12-5 with TRBJ2-1, with TRBD1 identical over 10 bases. Germline-derived CDR1 and CDR2 are LGHNT and FRNRAP. There are 17 residues in the CDR3. V lost 0 bases, J lost 4 bases, and 6 bases stayed unmatched. CDR3 in amino acids: CASGLVLGQGRYNEQFF. CDR3 bases: TGTGCTAGTGGTTTGGTGTTGGGACAGGGGAGATACAATGAGCAGTTCTTC.

The J gene is TRBJ2-1, the V gene TRBV7-9, with D hard to call. Germline assignment: CDR1 SEHNR and CDR2 FQNEAQ (reference sequence). Trimming stripped 10 bases from V and 6 bases from J, with 13 bases between. The CDR3 contains 12 residues. For the CDR3, the DNA is TGTGCCACCTTCACGTCAGCCAATGAGCAGTTCTTC. Encoded protein: CATFTSANEQFF.

In its sample, this clone was seen once. The chain recombines TRBV15 with TRBJ2-1; TRBD1 matches at 10 bases. CDR1 and CDR2 (germline): LNHNV, YYDKDF (reference sequence). V trimming: 2 bases; J trimming: 4 bases; junction bases outside the gene matches: 8. The CDR3 is 17 residues long. CDR3 sequence (DNA): TGTGCCACCAGCAGACCGGGACAGGGGACATTATACAATGAGCAGTTCTTC. This translates into CATSRPGQGTLYNEQFF.

This clone turned up a few times. A far larger clone is a single base away, which makes a read error likely. The chain combines TRBV14 with TRBJ1-2, with 8 bases identical to TRBD1. The germline gives CDR1 SGHDN, CDR2 FVKESK. The CDR3 runs 15 residues. Germline trimming cut 0 bases from V and 5 bases from J; bases unmatched to any gene: 5. CDR3 sequence: CASSQDRTGQYGYTF. CDR3 sequence (DNA): TGTGCCAGCAGCCAAGATAGGACAGGGCAATATGGCTACACCTTC.

The chain couples TRBV4-3 to TRBJ2-3; no definite D call. This CDR3 has 16 amino acids. V shed 0 bases and J shed 2 bases, with 12 bases lying between them. The germline V gene has CDR1 LGHNA and CDR2 YSLEER. This CDR3 is CASSQDNPSLTDTQYF. CDR3 nucleotide sequence: TGCGCCAGCAGCCAAGATAACCCCTCGCTCACAGATACGCAGTATTTT.

The CDR3 is CASSFFAGPYEQYF. The CDR3 region has the DNA TGTGCCAGCAGTTTTTTTGCGGGGCCGTACGAGCAGTACTTC. The rearrangement links TRBV27 to TRBJ2-7, with D maybe TRBD2 (6 bases). Germline V gene data show CDR1 as MNHEY and CDR2 as SMNVEV (reference sequence). Trimming pared 3 bases from V and 4 bases from J, leaving 13 bases between. The CDR3 consists of 14 residues.

The rearrangement links TRBV14 to TRBJ1-2; perhaps TRBD1 as D (5 bases). V was clipped by 2 bases and J by 8 bases, with 12 bases between them. The germline CDR1 and CDR2 sequences are SGHDN and FVKESK. CDR3 length: 13 amino acids. CDR3 region: CASSQWGREGYTF. In nucleotides, the CDR3 is TGTGCCAGCAGCCAATGGGGCAGGGAAGGCTACACCTTC.

The J gene is TRBJ2-7, the V gene TRBV6-1, with D tentatively TRBD1 (5 bases). This CDR3 spans 16 amino acids. Germline CDR1 and CDR2: MNHNS and SASEGT. V shed 4 bases and J shed 4 bases, with 20 bases lying between them. CDR3 DNA: TGTGCCAGCAGTGCTACCACAGGACCCGGTGGGTACGAGCAGTACTTC. It specifies CASSATTGPGGYEQYF.

About this clone itself: The junction and the germline gene differ at one end; a read error may be behind it. The chain recombines TRBV7-9 with TRBJ2-2, with D unresolved. The CDR3 covers 15 residues. CDR1 is SEHNR, CDR2 FQNEAQ, per germline (reference sequence). The CDR3 region is CASSARWQNSGELFF. CDR3 DNA sequence: TGTGCCAGCAGCGCCCGTTGGCAGAACAGCGGGGAGCTGTTTTTT.

J is TRBJ1-2 and V is TRBV2; D is possibly TRBD1 (6 bases). From germline, CDR1 is SNHLY and CDR2 FYNNEI. The CDR3 covers 12 residues. Trimming cost V 8 bases and J 0 bases, with 7 bases left between them. The CDR3 loop reads CASDRTNYGYTF. The CDR3 DNA sequence: TGTGCCAGCGACAGGACTAACTATGGCTACACCTTC.

The chain combines TRBV5-1 with TRBJ1-4; 7 bases map to TRBD1. The germline V gene has CDR1 SGHRS and CDR2 YFSETQ. J lost 4 bases, V lost 5 bases, and 5 bases had no gene match. The CDR3 is 14 amino acids. DNA of the CDR3: TGCGCCAGCAGTGGGGACAGAAGTAATGAAAAACTGTTTTTT. Translation gives CASSGDRSNEKLFF.

CDR3 DNA: TGTGCCAGCAGCCAAGAAGGCGTGGCAGGGGATATCTCTGGGGCCAACGTCCTGACTTTC. It translates to CASSQEGVAGDISGANVLTF. The genes are TRBV4-2 and TRBJ2-6; tentative D call: TRBD1 (6 bases). The CDR3 is 20 residues long. Germline CDR1 and CDR2: LGHNA and YNFKEQ. V lost 0 bases to trimming and J lost 0 bases, with 18 bases between them.

The V gene is TRBV29-1, the J gene TRBJ2-1; D is perhaps TRBD1 (5 bases). The CDR3 spans 14 residues. With 5 bases removed from V and 7 bases from J, the gap between germline ends came to 18 bases. Germline assignment: CDR1 SQVTM and CDR2 ANQGSEA. The CDR3 nucleotides are TGCAGCGTTTTGAGCCACCCAGGGCGGAATGAGCAGTTCTTC. Its protein is CSVLSHPGRNEQFF.

The genes are TRBV27 and TRBJ2-1; 10 bases match TRBD1. Germline assignment: CDR1 MNHEY and CDR2 SMNVEV (reference sequence). This CDR3 is built from 15 residues. The ends lost 4 bases at V and 3 bases at J; junction bases unmatched: 3. The CDR3 bases are TGTGCCAGCAGTTGGGGGACAGGGGACTACAATGAGCAGTTCTTC. Translated, it gives CASSWGTGDYNEQFF.

The chain uses TRBV27 and TRBJ1-5; D is unclear. The germline V gene encodes CDR1 MNHEY and CDR2 SMNVEV (reference sequence). The CDR3 length is 14 residues. Trimming removed 3 bases from V and 7 bases from J, with 13 bases in between. CDR3 sequence (DNA): TGTGCCAGCAGTTTCGGGCAAGGCGGACAGCCCCAGCATTTT. This sequence encodes CASSFGQGGQPQHF.

The chain has TRBV19 and TRBJ2-1, with TRBD2 matching over 9 bases. The junction had 6 bases not matched to a gene; V was cut back by 6 bases and J by 0 bases. Germline CDR1 LNHDA, CDR2 SQIVND (reference sequence). The CDR3 has 16 amino acids. The CDR3 region is CASRLLAGSSYNEQFF. The DNA of the CDR3 is TGTGCCAGTAGGCTGCTAGCGGGGAGCTCCTACAATGAGCAGTTCTTC.

The V gene is TRBV4-1, the J gene TRBJ2-7; 7 nucleotides line up with TRBD2. Germline V gene lookup returns CDR1 MGHRA and CDR2 YSYEKL. The CDR3 loop spans 15 amino acids. The V gene end was trimmed by 2 bases and the J gene end by 3 bases; junction bases not matched to a gene: 7. The CDR3 DNA follows: TGCGCCAGCAGCCAATATAGCGGGCGCCTCTACGAGCAGTACTTC. Protein sequence: CASSQYSGRLYEQYF.

This clone was found once. V gene TRBV27 combines with J gene TRBJ1-5, with 7 bases fitting TRBD1. V shed 6 bases and J 1 base; nucleotides not matched to a gene: 9. Germline V CDR1 and CDR2: MNHEY, SMNVEV (reference sequence). CDR3 length equals 16 residues. The CDR3 here is CASSPEGARSNQPQHF. The CDR3 DNA follows: TGTGCCAGCAGCCCTGAGGGGGCGCGGAGCAATCAGCCCCAGCATTTT.

CDR3: CSVERGDSSYEQYF. In DNA, the CDR3 is TGCAGCGTTGAACGAGGGGATTCCTCCTACGAGCAGTACTTC. The chain has TRBV29-1 and TRBJ2-7; tentatively, D is TRBD1 or TRBD2 (5 bases each). CDR3 length: 14 residues. Trimming removed 2 bases from V and 0 bases from J, with 11 bases in between. The germline V gene has CDR1 SQVTM and CDR2 ANQGSEA.

V and J are TRBV6-6 and TRBJ2-2, with D possibly TRBD2 on 6 matching bases. Between the trimmed V and J ends, which lost 6 bases and 6 bases, there was a span of 20 bases. There are 16 residues in the CDR3. Germline V gene data show CDR1 as MNHNY and CDR2 as SVGAGI (reference sequence). The DNA of the CDR3 is TGTGCCAGCAGGACAAACCGGGACTCCCCAGCCGGGGAGCTGTTTTTT. The encoded protein is CASRTNRDSPAGELFF.

The chain links TRBV4-2 to TRBJ1-6; D gene unclear. This CDR3 spans 15 amino acids. Trimming shortened V by 0 bases and J by 7 bases, and 10 bases separated the two germline ends. Germline V lookup: CDR1 LGHNA, CDR2 YNFKEQ. The CDR3 nucleotides read TGTGCCAGCAGCCAAGACCGCTACTTAAATTCACCCCTCCACTTT. Its protein product is CASSQDRYLNSPLHF.

V usage is TRBV4-1 and J usage is TRBJ1-2; unclear D gene. This CDR3 has 13 residues. Deletions cut 0 bases from V and 7 bases from J, with 9 bases between. Germline lookup yields CDR1 MGHRA and CDR2 YSYEKL. This CDR3 reads CASSQENSLGYTF. The CDR3 DNA is TGCGCCAGCAGCCAAGAGAATAGTCTTGGCTACACCTTC.

The J gene is TRBJ2-7, the V gene TRBV4-3, with no clear D. The CDR3 sequence is 13 residues long. Trimming stripped 4 bases from V and 5 bases from J, with 12 bases between. In germline, CDR1 is LGHNA, CDR2 YSLEER. For the CDR3, the DNA is TGCGCCAGCAGCCCGTACACGAACGACGAGCAGTACTTC. Translated, it gives CASSPYTNDEQYF.

V is TRBV7-8 and J is TRBJ2-5, with a tentative D call TRBD2 (6 bases). The V gene's germline CDR1 is SGHVS and CDR2 FQNEAQ. V dropped 6 bases and J dropped 5 bases, with 13 bases sitting between them. The CDR3 totals 13 residues. The chain's CDR3 is CASRIGGWETQYF. CDR3 DNA: TGTGCCAGCAGAATCGGGGGTTGGGAGACCCAGTACTTC. Looking up the rest from reference TRBV7-8 and TRBJ2-5 gives the full variable domain: GAGVSQSPRYKVAKRGQDVALRCDPISGHVSLFWYQQALGQGPEFLTYFQNEAQLDKSGLPSDRFFAERPEGSVSTLKIQRTQQEDSAVYLCASRIGGWETQYFGPGTRLLVL.

The chain combines TRBV29-1 with TRBJ2-5; 15 bases agree with TRBD2. CDR3 length: 15 amino acids. Per the germline V gene, CDR1 is SQVTM and CDR2 is ANQGSEA. The J segment lost 1 base and the V segment lost 4 bases, leaving 1 base of the junction unmatched. The CDR3 nucleotides read TGCAGCGTTGGGACTAGCGGGGGGGCCCAAGAGACCCAGTACTTC. This gives the protein CSVGTSGGAQETQYF.